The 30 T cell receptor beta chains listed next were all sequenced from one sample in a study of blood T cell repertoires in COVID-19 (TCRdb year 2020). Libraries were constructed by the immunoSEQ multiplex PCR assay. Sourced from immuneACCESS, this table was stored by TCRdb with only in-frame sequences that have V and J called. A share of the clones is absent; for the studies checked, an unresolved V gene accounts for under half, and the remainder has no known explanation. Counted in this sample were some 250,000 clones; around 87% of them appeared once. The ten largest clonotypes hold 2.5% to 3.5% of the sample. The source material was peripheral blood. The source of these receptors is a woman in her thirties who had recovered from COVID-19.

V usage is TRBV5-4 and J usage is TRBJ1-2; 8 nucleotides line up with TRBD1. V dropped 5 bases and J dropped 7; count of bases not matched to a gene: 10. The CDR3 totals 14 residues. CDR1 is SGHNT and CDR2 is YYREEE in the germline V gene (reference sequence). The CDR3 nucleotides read TGTGCCAGCAGACGAGATCAGGGGGCGCCTGGCTACACCTTC. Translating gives CASRRDQGAPGYTF. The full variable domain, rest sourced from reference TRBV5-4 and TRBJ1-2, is ETGVTQSPTHLIKTRGQQVTLRCSSQSGHNTVSWYQQALGQGPQFIFQYYREEENGRGNFPPRFSGLQFPNYSSELNVNALELDDSALYLCASRRDQGAPGYTFGSGTRLTVV.

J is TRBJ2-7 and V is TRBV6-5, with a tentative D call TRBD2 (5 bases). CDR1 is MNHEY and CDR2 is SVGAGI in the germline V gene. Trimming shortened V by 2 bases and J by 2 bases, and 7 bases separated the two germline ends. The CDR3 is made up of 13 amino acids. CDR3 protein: CASSYRGAYEQYF. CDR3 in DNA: TGTGCCAGCAGTTACCGGGGAGCCTACGAGCAGTACTTC.

DNA of the CDR3: TGTGCCAGCAGTGACAACCCCGGGACAGGGGACAGGGAGACCCAGTACTTC. It translates to CASSDNPGTGDRETQYF. The V gene is TRBV2, the J gene TRBJ2-5; 10 bases map to TRBD1. Germline CDR1 is SNHLY and CDR2 is FYNNEI. J was trimmed by 5 bases and V by 3 bases; bases with no gene match: 12. This CDR3 has 17 amino acids.

CDR3: CASSLDVGSETQYF. CDR3 bases: TGTGCCAGCAGCTTAGACGTCGGTTCGGAGACCCAGTACTTC. The genes are TRBV7-9 and TRBJ2-5; D is unclear. The ends were cut back, 1 base at V and 5 bases at J, with 11 bases in the middle. In germline, CDR1 is SEHNR, CDR2 FQNEAQ (reference sequence). The CDR3 has 14 residues.

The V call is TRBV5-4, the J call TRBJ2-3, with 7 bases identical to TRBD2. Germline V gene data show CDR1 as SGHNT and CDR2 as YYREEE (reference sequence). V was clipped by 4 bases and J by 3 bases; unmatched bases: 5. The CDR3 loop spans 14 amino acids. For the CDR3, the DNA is TGTGCCAGCAGCCCAGGACTAGAGACAGATACGCAGTATTTT. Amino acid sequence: CASSPGLETDTQYF.

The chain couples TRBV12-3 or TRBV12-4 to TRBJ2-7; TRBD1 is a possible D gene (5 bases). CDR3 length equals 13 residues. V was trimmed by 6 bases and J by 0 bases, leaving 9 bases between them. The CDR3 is CASSPGNSYEQYF. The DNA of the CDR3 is TGTGCCAGCAGCCCAGGGAACTCCTACGAGCAGTACTTC.

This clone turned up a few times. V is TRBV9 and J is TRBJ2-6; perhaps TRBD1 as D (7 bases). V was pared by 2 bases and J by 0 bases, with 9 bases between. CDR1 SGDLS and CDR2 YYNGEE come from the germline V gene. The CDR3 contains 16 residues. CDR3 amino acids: CASSVQGGSGANVLTF. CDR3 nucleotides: TGTGCCAGCAGCGTTCAGGGGGGCTCTGGGGCCAACGTCCTGACTTTC.

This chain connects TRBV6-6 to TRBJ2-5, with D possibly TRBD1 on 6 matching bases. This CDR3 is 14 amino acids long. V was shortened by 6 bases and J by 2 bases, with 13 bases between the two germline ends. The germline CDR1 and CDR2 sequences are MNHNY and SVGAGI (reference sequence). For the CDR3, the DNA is TGTGCCAGCAGGATTGCCAGGGGACAAGAGACCCAGTACTTC. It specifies CASRIARGQETQYF.

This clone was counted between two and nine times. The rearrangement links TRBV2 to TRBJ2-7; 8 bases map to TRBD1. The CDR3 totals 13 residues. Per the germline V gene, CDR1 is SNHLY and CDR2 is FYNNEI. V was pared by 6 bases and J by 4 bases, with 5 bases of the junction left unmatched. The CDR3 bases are TGTGCCAGCAGGACAGGGGAAGTTTACGAGCAGTACTTC. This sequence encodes CASRTGEVYEQYF.

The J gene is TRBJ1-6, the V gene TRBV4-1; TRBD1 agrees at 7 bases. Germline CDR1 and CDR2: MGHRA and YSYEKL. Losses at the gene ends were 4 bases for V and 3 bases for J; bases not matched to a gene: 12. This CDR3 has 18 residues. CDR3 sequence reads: CASSPGTAPSFYNSPLHF. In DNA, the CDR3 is TGCGCCAGCAGCCCTGGGACAGCTCCATCCTTCTATAATTCACCCCTCCACTTT.

The CDR3 region has the DNA TGTGCCAGCAGTCGTACAGGGGGCGCAAATGAAAAACTGTTTTTT. Translated, it gives CASSRTGGANEKLFF. The chain recombines TRBV6-6 with TRBJ1-4, with 9 bases that match TRBD1. Germline loops: CDR1 MNHNY, CDR2 SVGAGI (reference sequence). V shed 5 bases, J shed 5 bases, and the junction held 6 bases outside the gene matches. The CDR3 contains 15 residues.

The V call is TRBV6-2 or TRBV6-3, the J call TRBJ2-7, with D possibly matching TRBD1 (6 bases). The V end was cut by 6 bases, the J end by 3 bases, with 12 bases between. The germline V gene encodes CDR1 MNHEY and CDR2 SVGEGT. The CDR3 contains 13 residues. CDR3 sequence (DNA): TGTGCCAGCAGCCGGGGACAAGTCTACGAGCAGTACTTC. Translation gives CASSRGQVYEQYF.

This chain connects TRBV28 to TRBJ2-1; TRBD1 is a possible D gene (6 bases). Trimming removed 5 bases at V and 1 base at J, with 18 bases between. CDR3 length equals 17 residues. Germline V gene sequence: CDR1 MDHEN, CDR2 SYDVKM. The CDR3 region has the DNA TGTGCCAGCAGTACTACATTCACAGGGAGTTCCTACAATGAGCAGTTCTTC. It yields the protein CASSTTFTGSSYNEQFF.

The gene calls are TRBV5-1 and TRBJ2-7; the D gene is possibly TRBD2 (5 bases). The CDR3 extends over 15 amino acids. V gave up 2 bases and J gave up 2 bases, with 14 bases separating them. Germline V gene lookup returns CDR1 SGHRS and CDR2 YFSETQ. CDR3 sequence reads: CASSFGIADTYEQYF. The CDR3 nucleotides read TGCGCCAGCAGCTTCGGGATAGCTGACACCTACGAGCAGTACTTC.

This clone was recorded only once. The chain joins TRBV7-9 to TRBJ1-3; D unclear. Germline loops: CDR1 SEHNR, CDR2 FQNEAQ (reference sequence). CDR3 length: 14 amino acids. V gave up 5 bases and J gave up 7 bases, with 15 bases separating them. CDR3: CASSRTGLGNTIYF. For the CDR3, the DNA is TGTGCCAGCAGCCGGACTGGGTTGGGGAACACCATATATTTT.

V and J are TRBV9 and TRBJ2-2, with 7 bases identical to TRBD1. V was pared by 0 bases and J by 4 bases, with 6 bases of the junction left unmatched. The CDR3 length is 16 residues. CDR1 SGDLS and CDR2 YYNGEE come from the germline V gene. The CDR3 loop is CASSVGFDRVTGELFF. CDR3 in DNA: TGTGCCAGCAGCGTAGGCTTCGACAGGGTCACCGGGGAGCTGTTTTTT.

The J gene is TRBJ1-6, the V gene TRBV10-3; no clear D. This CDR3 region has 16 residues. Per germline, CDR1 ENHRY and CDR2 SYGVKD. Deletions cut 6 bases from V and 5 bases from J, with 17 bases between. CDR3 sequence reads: CAIRGSPIADNSPLHF. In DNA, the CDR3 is TGTGCCATCAGGGGGAGTCCTATCGCCGATAATTCACCCCTCCACTTT.

CDR3 nucleotide sequence: TGTGCCAGCAGCTTAGCTAGGACAGGGCGGGGACGGAGCACTGAAGCTTTCTTT. Translation gives CASSLARTGRGRSTEAFF. The chain uses TRBV7-2 and TRBJ1-1, with 8 nucleotides matching TRBD1. The CDR3 is made up of 18 amino acids. Germline V gene data show CDR1 as SGHTA and CDR2 as FQGNSA. Trimming took 0 bases from V and 4 from J; bases not matched to a gene: 13. The full variable domain, its missing parts supplied by reference TRBV7-2 and TRBJ1-1, is GAGVSQSPSNKVTEKGKDVELRCDPISGHTALYWYRQSLGQGLEFLIYFQGNSAPDKSGLPSDRFSAERTGGSVSTLTIQRTQQEDSAVYLCASSLARTGRGRSTEAFFGQGTRLTVV.

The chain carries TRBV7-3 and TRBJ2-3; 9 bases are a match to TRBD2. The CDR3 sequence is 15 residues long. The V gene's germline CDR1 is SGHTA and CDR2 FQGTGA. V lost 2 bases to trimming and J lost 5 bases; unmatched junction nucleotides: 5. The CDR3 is CASSLAGGLGDTQYF. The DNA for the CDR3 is TGTGCCAGCAGCTTAGCGGGGGGGCTGGGAGATACGCAGTATTTT.

CDR3 DNA: TGTGCCAGCAGCTCCCGGGGGACAGGGGGTCGAGGCGCTCAGCCCCAGCATTTT. The encoded protein is CASSSRGTGGRGAQPQHF. The chain couples TRBV11-3 to TRBJ1-5, with 11 bases lining up with TRBD1. The CDR3 consists of 18 residues. Germline values: CDR1 SGHNT, CDR2 YENEEA. With V trimmed by 4 bases and J by 6 bases, 14 bases remained unmatched.

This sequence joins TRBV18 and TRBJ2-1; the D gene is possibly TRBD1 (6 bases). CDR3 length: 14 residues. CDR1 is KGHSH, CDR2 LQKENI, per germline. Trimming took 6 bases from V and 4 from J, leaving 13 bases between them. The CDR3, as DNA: TGTGCCAGCTCTTCCCGGGACAATTACAATGAGCAGTTCTTC. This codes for CASSSRDNYNEQFF.

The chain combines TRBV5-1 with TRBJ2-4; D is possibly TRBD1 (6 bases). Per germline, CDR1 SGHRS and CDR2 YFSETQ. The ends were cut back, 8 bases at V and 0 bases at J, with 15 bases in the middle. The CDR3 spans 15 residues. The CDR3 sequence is CARLDRRVAKNIQYF. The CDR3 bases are TGCGCCAGACTGGACAGACGGGTAGCCAAAAACATTCAGTACTTC. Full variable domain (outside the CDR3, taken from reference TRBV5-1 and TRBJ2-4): KAGVTQTPRYLIKTRGQQVTLSCSPISGHRSVSWYQQTPGQGLQFLFEYFSETQRNKGNFPGRFSGRQFSNSRSEMNVSTLELGDSALYLCARLDRRVAKNIQYFGAGTRLSVL.

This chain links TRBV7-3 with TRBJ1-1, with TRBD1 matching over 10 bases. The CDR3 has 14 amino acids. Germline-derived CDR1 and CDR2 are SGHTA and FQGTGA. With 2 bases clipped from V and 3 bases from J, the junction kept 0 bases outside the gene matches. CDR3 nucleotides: TGTGCCAGCAGCTTAGGACAGGGGGACACTGAAGCTTTCTTT. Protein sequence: CASSLGQGDTEAFF.

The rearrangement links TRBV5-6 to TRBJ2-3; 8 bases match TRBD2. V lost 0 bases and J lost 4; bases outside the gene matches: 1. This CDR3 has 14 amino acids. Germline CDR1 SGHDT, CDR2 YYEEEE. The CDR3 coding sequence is TGTGCCAGCAGCTTGGAGACTAGCGCAGATACGCAGTATTTT. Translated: CASSLETSADTQYF.

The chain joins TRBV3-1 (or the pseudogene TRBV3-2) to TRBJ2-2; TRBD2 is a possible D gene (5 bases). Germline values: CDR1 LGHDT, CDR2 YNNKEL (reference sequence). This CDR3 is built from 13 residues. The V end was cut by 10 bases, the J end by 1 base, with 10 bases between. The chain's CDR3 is CATDGVNTGELFF. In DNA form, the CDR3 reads TGTGCCACGGACGGGGTGAACACCGGGGAGCTGTTTTTT.

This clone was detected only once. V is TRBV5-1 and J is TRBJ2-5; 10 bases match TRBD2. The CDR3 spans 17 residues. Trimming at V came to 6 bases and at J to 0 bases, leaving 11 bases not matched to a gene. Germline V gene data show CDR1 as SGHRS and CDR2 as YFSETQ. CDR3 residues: CASTRGSGGANQETQYF. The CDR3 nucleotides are TGCGCCAGCACTCGAGGGAGCGGGGGGGCAAACCAAGAGACCCAGTACTTC.

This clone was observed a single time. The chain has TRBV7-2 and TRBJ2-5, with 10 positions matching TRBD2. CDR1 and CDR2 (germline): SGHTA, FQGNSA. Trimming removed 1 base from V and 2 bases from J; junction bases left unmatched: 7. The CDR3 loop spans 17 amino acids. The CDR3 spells CASSLGLLAGVQETQYF. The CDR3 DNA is TGTGCCAGCAGCTTAGGTCTCCTAGCGGGGGTTCAAGAGACCCAGTACTTC.

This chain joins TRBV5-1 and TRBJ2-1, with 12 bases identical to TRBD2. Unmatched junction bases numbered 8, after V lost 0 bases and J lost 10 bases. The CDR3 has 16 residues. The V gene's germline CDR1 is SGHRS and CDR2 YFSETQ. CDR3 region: CASSLALAGGHREQFF. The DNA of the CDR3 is TGCGCCAGCAGCTTGGCCCTAGCGGGGGGGCACCGGGAGCAGTTCTTC.

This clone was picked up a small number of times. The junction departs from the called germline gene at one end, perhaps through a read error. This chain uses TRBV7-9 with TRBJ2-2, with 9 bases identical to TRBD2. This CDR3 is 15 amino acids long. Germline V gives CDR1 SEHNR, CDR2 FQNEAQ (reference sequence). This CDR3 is CATRIGTSPYKGEIF. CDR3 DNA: TGTGCCACCCGTATCGGGACTAGCCCCTACAAGGGTGAGATTTTT.

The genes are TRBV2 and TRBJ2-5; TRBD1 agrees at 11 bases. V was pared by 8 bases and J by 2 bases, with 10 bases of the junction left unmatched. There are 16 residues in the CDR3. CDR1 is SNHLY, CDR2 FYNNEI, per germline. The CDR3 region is CASLGQGAQFQETQYF. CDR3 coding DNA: TGTGCCAGCCTTGGACAGGGGGCACAATTTCAAGAGACCCAGTACTTC.